A selection of T cell receptor beta chains follows, all from one sample in a study of blood T cell repertoires in COVID-19. Some clones are missing from TCRdb's copy, which holds only in-frame ones; the method was immunoSEQ multiplex PCR. This table holds about 240,000 clones, roughly 88% found once. Specimen: peripheral blood. The receptors stem from an elderly man with acute or convalescent COVID-19. CDR3s include the opening cysteine and the closing phenylalanine or tryptophan. Each record gives: J gene, clone size, CDR3 length, V gene, D gene, CDR3 DNA, CDR3 protein. The D gene is left open where the match is weak. Where a row states a size, it is once, few, many or the class of an expanded clone; other rows omit it.

j_gene: TRBJ1-3; abundance: .; len: 13; v_gene: TRBV10-2; d_gene: TRBD1; CDR3nt: TGCGCCAGCGCCGACAGGGTCGGAAACACCATATATTTT; CDR3aa: CASADRVGNTIYF
j_gene: TRBJ2-1; abundance: .; len: 15; v_gene: TRBV3-1/TRBV3-2; d_gene: TRBD2; CDR3nt: TGTGCCAGCAGCCAGTCAGGCGGGGGGGCCCATGAGCAGTTCTTC; CDR3aa: CASSQSGGGAHEQFF
j_gene: TRBJ1-2; abundance: .; len: 15; v_gene: TRBV18; d_gene: .; CDR3nt: TGTGCCAGCTCACCAGAAGAGGGACTCTACTATGGCTACACCTTC; CDR3aa: CASSPEEGLYYGYTF
j_gene: TRBJ2-7; abundance: .; len: 13; v_gene: TRBV7-9; d_gene: .; CDR3nt: TGTGCCAGCAGCCAACAGGGCCCCTACGAGCAGTACTTC; CDR3aa: CASSQQGPYEQYF
j_gene: TRBJ2-5; abundance: .; len: 15; v_gene: TRBV6-5; d_gene: TRBD1; CDR3nt: TGTGCCTCCCAGGGGGCTTTCGAAAACCAAGAGACCCAGTACTTC; CDR3aa: CASQGAFENQETQYF
j_gene: TRBJ2-7; abundance: once; len: 12; v_gene: TRBV6-1; d_gene: .; CDR3nt: TGTGCCAGCAGTGAATCTTCCTACGAGCAGTACTTC; CDR3aa: CASSESSYEQYF
j_gene: TRBJ1-6; abundance: .; len: 15; v_gene: TRBV28; d_gene: TRBD1; CDR3nt: TGTGCCAGCAGTGCTGGCGGGACAGGGCGCATACCCCTCCACTTT; CDR3aa: CASSAGGTGRIPLHF
j_gene: TRBJ2-7; abundance: .; len: 12; v_gene: TRBV6-5; d_gene: .; CDR3nt: TGTGCCAGCAGTATCCTGCGGAACGAGCAGTACTTC; CDR3aa: CASSILRNEQYF
j_gene: TRBJ1-4; abundance: .; len: 17; v_gene: TRBV2; d_gene: TRBD1; CDR3nt: TGTGCCAGCAGTGAAGCTCAGGGGGATCCAACTAATGAAAAACTGTTTTTT; CDR3aa: CASSEAQGDPTNEKLFF
j_gene: TRBJ1-1; abundance: few; len: 14; v_gene: TRBV5-1; d_gene: TRBD1; CDR3nt: TGCGCCAGCAGCTTACAGGGGAGGAGGACTGAAGCTTTCTTT; CDR3aa: CASSLQGRRTEAFF
j_gene: TRBJ1-5; abundance: .; len: 16; v_gene: TRBV6-6; d_gene: TRBD1; CDR3nt: TGTGCCAGCAGTTACCCTATGGGACAGCCCAATCAGCCCCAGCATTTT; CDR3aa: CASSYPMGQPNQPQHF
j_gene: TRBJ2-2; abundance: .; len: 15; v_gene: TRBV19; d_gene: TRBD2; CDR3nt: TGTGCCAGTCACCGGACTAGTGTAAACACCGGGGAGCTGTTTTTT; CDR3aa: CASHRTSVNTGELFF
j_gene: TRBJ1-2; abundance: .; len: 16; v_gene: TRBV28; d_gene: .; CDR3nt: TGTGCCAGCACAAATCCCGGGACACGCTTCGGGTATGGCTACACCTTC; CDR3aa: CASTNPGTRFGYGYTF
j_gene: TRBJ2-2; abundance: .; len: 12; v_gene: TRBV6-6; d_gene: .; CDR3nt: TGTGCCAGCAGTATAGTTTCGGGGGAGCTGTTTTTT; CDR3aa: CASSIVSGELFF
j_gene: TRBJ1-6; abundance: .; len: 16; v_gene: TRBV10-3; d_gene: .; CDR3nt: TGTGCCATCAGTGAGGGGCAGGGTACGGTAAATTCACCCCTCCACTTT; CDR3aa: CAISEGQGTVNSPLHF
j_gene: TRBJ2-7; abundance: .; len: 15; v_gene: TRBV6-2/TRBV6-3; d_gene: TRBD2; CDR3nt: TGTGCCAGCAGTCTTAGCGGGGGGGGACCCTACGAGCAGTACTTC; CDR3aa: CASSLSGGGPYEQYF
j_gene: TRBJ1-5; abundance: .; len: 14; v_gene: TRBV18; d_gene: .; CDR3nt: TGTGCCAGCTCCCCCCGGAGAAGCAATCAGCCCCAGCATTTT; CDR3aa: CASSPRRSNQPQHF
j_gene: TRBJ1-5; abundance: .; len: 16; v_gene: TRBV18; d_gene: TRBD1; CDR3nt: TGTGCCAGCTCACCGGTTGATCGACAGGGGGCTCAGCCCCAGCATTTT; CDR3aa: CASSPVDRQGAQPQHF
j_gene: TRBJ2-3; abundance: .; len: 17; v_gene: TRBV6-1; d_gene: TRBD1; CDR3nt: TGTGCCAGCAGTGAAGCGAGGGGGACAGGGGTGGGAGATACGCAGTATTTT; CDR3aa: CASSEARGTGVGDTQYF
j_gene: TRBJ2-3; abundance: .; len: 15; v_gene: TRBV5-6; d_gene: .; CDR3nt: TGTGCCAGCAGTATATCAGGACTGGGAATAGGTACGCAGTATTTT; CDR3aa: CASSISGLGIGTQYF
j_gene: TRBJ2-7; abundance: .; len: 16; v_gene: TRBV4-1; d_gene: .; CDR3nt: TGCGCCAGCAGCCAAGATTCCGAAGGGGTCACCTACGAGCAGTACTTC; CDR3aa: CASSQDSEGVTYEQYF
j_gene: TRBJ2-1; abundance: .; len: 16; v_gene: TRBV19; d_gene: .; CDR3nt: TGTGCCAGTAGTATGGGCGGGGCCGCGATTTACAATGAGCAGTTCTTC; CDR3aa: CASSMGGAAIYNEQFF
j_gene: TRBJ1-6; abundance: .; len: 13; v_gene: TRBV6-2/TRBV6-3; d_gene: TRBD1; CDR3nt: TGTGCCAGCAGTTACGGACAGGATTCACCCCTCCACTTT; CDR3aa: CASSYGQDSPLHF
j_gene: TRBJ1-3; abundance: .; len: 16; v_gene: TRBV5-6; d_gene: .; CDR3nt: TGTGCCAGCAGCCCCAGGGGACCGGCCACCGGAAACACCATATATTTT; CDR3aa: CASSPRGPATGNTIYF
j_gene: TRBJ1-1; abundance: few; len: 13; v_gene: TRBV12-3/TRBV12-4; d_gene: .; CDR3nt: TGTGCCAGCAGCCGTACAGGGAACACTGAAGCTTTCTTT; CDR3aa: CASSRTGNTEAFF
j_gene: TRBJ1-4; abundance: .; len: 15; v_gene: TRBV5-1; d_gene: TRBD1; CDR3nt: TGCGCCAGCAGCTTGCCCGGGACAGGGGAAGGAAAACTGTTTTTT; CDR3aa: CASSLPGTGEGKLFF
j_gene: TRBJ1-3; abundance: .; len: 12; v_gene: TRBV2; d_gene: .; CDR3nt: TGTGCCAGCAGGAAGGGGGTCAACACCATATATTTT; CDR3aa: CASRKGVNTIYF
j_gene: TRBJ2-2; abundance: .; len: 14; v_gene: TRBV2; d_gene: TRBD1; CDR3nt: TGTGCCAGCACAGTCACAGGGGGCACCGGGGAGCTGTTTTTT; CDR3aa: CASTVTGGTGELFF
j_gene: TRBJ1-3; abundance: few; len: 15; v_gene: TRBV4-1; d_gene: TRBD1; CDR3nt: TGCGCCAGCAGCCAACCTGACAGGGTTGGAAACACCATATATTTT; CDR3aa: CASSQPDRVGNTIYF
j_gene: TRBJ2-1; abundance: .; len: 15; v_gene: TRBV5-1; d_gene: TRBD2; CDR3nt: TGCGCCAGCAGCTTGTCGAGCGGGGGGGCCACTGAGCAGTTCTTC; CDR3aa: CASSLSSGGATEQFF
j_gene: TRBJ2-3; abundance: .; len: 15; v_gene: TRBV10-2; d_gene: .; CDR3nt: TGCGCCAGCAGGGCCGATGGACACAACACAGATACGCAGTATTTT; CDR3aa: CASRADGHNTDTQYF
j_gene: TRBJ2-7; abundance: once; len: 14; v_gene: TRBV4-1; d_gene: TRBD1; CDR3nt: TGCGCCAGCAGCCGCGAACGACAGGGCGGCGAGCAGTACTTC; CDR3aa: CASSRERQGGEQYF
j_gene: TRBJ1-1; abundance: .; len: 12; v_gene: TRBV3-1/TRBV3-2; d_gene: .; CDR3nt: TGTGCCAGCAGCCCCCAGAACACTGAAGCTTTCTTT; CDR3aa: CASSPQNTEAFF
j_gene: TRBJ1-5; abundance: .; len: 14; v_gene: TRBV27; d_gene: .; CDR3nt: TGTGCCAGCGCCCAGGCAGGGAGCAATCAGCCCCAGCATTTT; CDR3aa: CASAQAGSNQPQHF
j_gene: TRBJ1-5; abundance: .; len: 14; v_gene: TRBV19; d_gene: TRBD1; CDR3nt: TGTGCCAGTAGTACCAGGGGGCTCAATCAGCCCCAGCATTTT; CDR3aa: CASSTRGLNQPQHF
j_gene: TRBJ1-2; abundance: .; len: 16; v_gene: TRBV5-8; d_gene: .; CDR3nt: TGTGCCAGCAGCTTGGTCTCAGACAGTAACTTCTATGGCTACACCTTC; CDR3aa: CASSLVSDSNFYGYTF
j_gene: TRBJ2-3; abundance: .; len: 13; v_gene: TRBV6-5; d_gene: .; CDR3nt: TGTGCCAGTCGAGGACAGAGCACAGATACGCAGTATTTT; CDR3aa: CASRGQSTDTQYF
j_gene: TRBJ1-2; abundance: .; len: 14; v_gene: TRBV5-1; d_gene: .; CDR3nt: TGCGCCAGCAGCCCGGGGGGGGGAGCCTATGGCTACACCTTC; CDR3aa: CASSPGGGAYGYTF
j_gene: TRBJ1-2; abundance: few; len: 16; v_gene: TRBV5-1; d_gene: TRBD1; CDR3nt: TGCGCCAGCAGCTGGACCCCTGACAGGGTAAAGAATGGCTACACCTTC; CDR3aa: CASSWTPDRVKNGYTF
j_gene: TRBJ1-6; abundance: .; len: 15; v_gene: TRBV27; d_gene: TRBD1; CDR3nt: TGTGCCAGCAGCCCCGGGACAGGGCGGAATTCACCCCTCCACTTT; CDR3aa: CASSPGTGRNSPLHF
j_gene: TRBJ1-5; abundance: many; len: 13; v_gene: TRBV5-8; d_gene: .; CDR3nt: TGTGCCAGCTCTGTGGAGGGCAATCAGCCCCAGCATTTT; CDR3aa: CASSVEGNQPQHF
j_gene: TRBJ1-2; abundance: .; len: 13; v_gene: TRBV10-3; d_gene: TRBD1; CDR3nt: TGTGCCATCAGCCCTTCAGGGGGTCGAGGCTACACCTTC; CDR3aa: CAISPSGGRGYTF
j_gene: TRBJ1-3; abundance: few; len: 16; v_gene: TRBV5-4; d_gene: .; CDR3nt: TGTGCCAGCAGCTTGGGTCACAGCTTCTCTGGAAACACCATATATTTT; CDR3aa: CASSLGHSFSGNTIYF
j_gene: TRBJ1-6; abundance: .; len: 15; v_gene: TRBV4-1; d_gene: TRBD1; CDR3nt: TGCGCCAGCAGCGTCCGGGACAGGGGTAATTCACCCCTCCACTTT; CDR3aa: CASSVRDRGNSPLHF
j_gene: TRBJ2-5; abundance: .; len: 13; v_gene: TRBV7-9; d_gene: .; CDR3nt: TGTGCCAGCAGCTTAGTGGGCACGGAGACCCAGTACTTC; CDR3aa: CASSLVGTETQYF
j_gene: TRBJ1-6; abundance: .; len: 14; v_gene: TRBV3-1/TRBV3-2; d_gene: TRBD1; CDR3nt: TGTGCCAGCAGCCGGACAGGGGGCAATTCACCCCTCCACTTT; CDR3aa: CASSRTGGNSPLHF
j_gene: TRBJ1-2; abundance: .; len: 14; v_gene: TRBV19; d_gene: .; CDR3nt: TGTGCCAGTAGCTCGGGAGTCGCCGTGTGGGGCTACACCTTC; CDR3aa: CASSSGVAVWGYTF
j_gene: TRBJ2-1; abundance: few; len: 14; v_gene: TRBV7-3; d_gene: .; CDR3nt: TGTGCCAGCAGCTTAAGCGGCGGCAACAATGAGCAGTTCTTC; CDR3aa: CASSLSGGNNEQFF
j_gene: TRBJ2-7; abundance: .; len: 14; v_gene: TRBV28; d_gene: .; CDR3nt: TGTGCCAGCAGGGGCCCACCTCCCTCCTACGAGCAGTACTTC; CDR3aa: CASRGPPPSYEQYF
j_gene: TRBJ2-3; abundance: .; len: 19; v_gene: TRBV7-6; d_gene: TRBD2; CDR3nt: TGTGCCAGCAGCTTAGCACGGGTTCTCCTAGCGGGTCGGGCAGATACGCAGTATTTT; CDR3aa: CASSLARVLLAGRADTQYF
j_gene: TRBJ2-3; abundance: .; len: 12; v_gene: TRBV7-9; d_gene: .; CDR3nt: TGTGCCAGCACGACTCTCACAGATACGCAGTATTTT; CDR3aa: CASTTLTDTQYF
j_gene: TRBJ2-1; abundance: .; len: 13; v_gene: TRBV7-2; d_gene: .; CDR3nt: TGTGCCAGCAGCCTCGGAGGGCGGGGTGAGCAGTTCTTC; CDR3aa: CASSLGGRGEQFF
j_gene: TRBJ1-5; abundance: .; len: 14; v_gene: TRBV19; d_gene: TRBD1; CDR3nt: TGTGCCAGTAAAGGGACAGACTACAATCAGCCCCAGCATTTT; CDR3aa: CASKGTDYNQPQHF
j_gene: TRBJ2-3; abundance: once; len: 16; v_gene: TRBV24-1; d_gene: TRBD2; CDR3nt: TGTGCCACCAGTGATTTTGGCGGGGGGGTCGGCTATACGCAGTATTTT; CDR3aa: CATSDFGGGVGYTQYF
j_gene: TRBJ1-5; abundance: .; len: 14; v_gene: TRBV18; d_gene: .; CDR3nt: TGTGCCAGCTCACAACAGAATTCAAATCAGCCCCAGCATTTT; CDR3aa: CASSQQNSNQPQHF